This entry is about one T cell receptor (beta chain). Its antigen remains unidentified. The CDR3 spans 16 residues. CDR1 MDHEN and CDR2 SYDVKM come from the germline V gene. cDNA libraries for TRB were generated by 5' RACE incorporating UMI labels. TCRdb reprocessed the 5' RACE reads and keeps a single row for each CDR3 protein, giving no DNA. This sample lists some 130,000 distinct CDR3 sequences; its ten largest clones have approximately 0.46%. The sample originates from a study of CXCR3-negative and CXCR3-positive naive CD8 T cells. Study-wide results and caveats: Surface CD5 matched across naive subsets, and TRB CDR3 properties served to infer TCR strength.

The sequenced material came from naive CXCR3- CD8+ T cells from blood. This sample's subset: CD45RO-CCR7+CD27+CD95- naive CD8+ T cells lacking CXCR3 (TNR3-). The clonotype originates from a human donor in good health. Some clones in this sample may be carry-over from other donors' samples. The chain combines TRBV28 with TRBJ2-2; TCRdb's assignment of TRBD1 cannot be checked, as there is no DNA. CDR3 amino acids: CASSSRQWLNTGELFF. Combining the CDR3 with reference TRBV28 and TRBJ2-2 gives the whole variable domain DVKVTQSSRYLVKRTGEKVFLECVQDMDHENMFWYRQDPGLGLRLIYFSYDVKMKEKGDIPEGYSVSREKKERFSLILESASTNQTSMYLCASSSRQWLNTGELFFGEGSRLTVL.